Each of the 26 T cell receptor beta chains below was sequenced from the same sample in a study of immune evolution from preneoplasia to lung adenocarcinoma. This table comes from immunoSEQ multiplex PCR, and its TCRdb copy is limited to in-frame clones, with some not included. Of over 10,000 clones in the sample, more than 70% were seen once. Sequenced input: FFPE tissue from an adenomatous hyperplasia lung lesion. Subset reported: atypical adenomatous hyperplasia (AAH), lung preneoplasia. The receptor set was obtained from a person aged 45-69 years with lung adenocarcinoma.

The count of this clone is one. The chain links TRBV30 to TRBJ2-5, with 12 bases aligning to TRBD1. Germline V gene lookup returns CDR1 GTSNPN and CDR2 SVGIG (reference sequence). The CDR3 is 14 residues long. The V segment lost 6 bases and the J segment 11 bases; nucleotides outside the gene matches: 13. CDR3 bases: TGTGCCTGTAAAACTTGGGACAGGGGGCGAGAGCAGTACTTC. Protein: CACKTWDRGREQYF. Full variable domain (missing parts from reference TRBV30 and TRBJ2-5): SQTIHQWPATLVQPVGSPLSLECTVEGTSNPNLYWYRQAAGRGLQLLFYSVGIGQISSEVPQNLSASRPQDRQFILSSKKLLLSDSGFYLCACKTWDRGREQYFGPGTRLLVL.

This sequence joins TRBV7-9 and TRBJ1-1; D gene ambiguous. Trimming left V 1 base short and J 2 bases short, with 11 bases between. The length of the CDR3 is 15 residues. Germline CDR1 reads SEHNR; CDR2 reads FQNEAQ (reference sequence). The CDR3: CASSLEGRVNTEAFF. CDR3 DNA sequence: TGTGCCAGCAGCTTAGAAGGGAGGGTTAACACTGAAGCTTTCTTT.

Details on this clone: This may stem from a read error, because a much larger clone lies one nucleotide away. The chain joins TRBV6-1 to TRBJ2-3; no reliable D call. There are 15 residues in the CDR3. The V gene's germline CDR1 is MNHNS and CDR2 SASEGT. Trimming removed 7 bases from V and 0 bases from J, with 14 bases in between. The CDR3: CASTFDEGSTDTQYF. The CDR3 DNA reads TGTGCCAGCACATTTGACGAAGGAAGCACAGATACGCAGTATTTT.

V is TRBV5-4 and J is TRBJ2-1; 9 bases align to TRBD2. CDR1 and CDR2 (germline): SGHNT, YYREEE (reference sequence). The ends lost 6 bases at V and 9 bases at J; junction bases unmatched: 4. The CDR3 spans 12 residues. The CDR3 DNA is TGTGCCAGCAAAGCGGGGGGACTTGAGCAGTTCTTC. Encoded protein: CASKAGGLEQFF.

The chain joins TRBV21-1 to TRBJ2-1; the table's D call TRBD1 went unverified against the DNA. TRBV21-1 is a recognized pseudogene. The CDR3 is made up of 18 amino acids. The CDR3 loop reads CASSIKPSRDRCNNEQFF. CDR3 coding DNA: TGTGCCAGCAGCATAAAACCCTCCCGGGACAGGTGCAACAATGAGCAGTTCTTC.

This chain links TRBV28 with TRBJ1-2; D call uncertain. Trimming removed 5 bases from V and 4 bases from J, with 17 bases in between. The germline V gene has CDR1 MDHEN and CDR2 SYDVKM. The CDR3 sequence is 15 residues long. DNA of the CDR3: TGTGCCAGCAGTCGGGCCTCCAACCCGGGCTATGGCTACACCTTC. Encoded protein: CASSRASNPGYGYTF.

The chain carries TRBV5-6 and TRBJ2-7; D gene uncertain. CDR3 length equals 11 residues. V gave up 4 bases and J gave up 3 bases, with 5 bases separating them. Looked up from germline, CDR1 is SGHDT and CDR2 is YYEEEE. This chain's CDR3 is CASSLNYEQYF. CDR3 in DNA: TGTGCCAGCAGCCTAAACTACGAGCAGTACTTC.

The chain recombines TRBV28 with TRBJ1-2; D uncertain. Looked up from germline, CDR1 is MDHEN and CDR2 is SYDVKM. V was pared by 1 base and J by 4 bases, with 7 bases between. The CDR3 is 13 residues long. CDR3: CASSLLGFYGYTF. The CDR3 bases are TGTGCCAGCAGTTTATTAGGATTCTATGGCTACACCTTC.

This clone was observed once. The chain employs TRBV28 and TRBJ1-4; D gene uncertain. Germline values: CDR1 MDHEN, CDR2 SYDVKM. This CDR3 has 12 amino acids. The V end was cut by 3 bases, the J end by 8 bases, with 7 bases between. The CDR3 nucleotides are TGTGCCAGCAGTTTTCCCAGGGAAAAACTGTTTTTT. Translated, it gives CASSFPREKLFF. Full variable domain (outside the CDR3, taken from reference TRBV28 and TRBJ1-4): DVKVTQSSRYLVKRTGEKVFLECVQDMDHENMFWYRQDPGLGLRLIYFSYDVKMKEKGDIPEGYSVSREKKERFSLILESASTNQTSMYLCASSFPREKLFFGSGTQLSVL.

The chain couples TRBV5-6 to TRBJ2-3; D possibly corresponds to TRBD1 (5 bases). CDR3 length equals 15 residues. Looked up from germline, CDR1 is SGHDT and CDR2 is YYEEEE. The V and J ends lost 4 bases and 4 bases respectively, with 16 bases between them. The CDR3 coding sequence is TGTGCCAGCAGCGAGACTGGTAGGGGTGCAGATACGCAGTATTTT. It specifies CASSETGRGADTQYF.

The chain joins TRBV28 to TRBJ2-7; TRBD1 might be the D (7 bases). V lost 6 bases and J 5 bases, leaving 20 bases between the germline ends. The CDR3 extends over 15 amino acids. The V gene's germline CDR1 is MDHEN and CDR2 SYDVKM. CDR3: CASSRQQGRMDEQYF. CDR3 nucleotides: TGTGCCAGCAGCCGACAACAGGGGAGGATGGACGAGCAGTACTTC.

V and J are TRBV11-3 and TRBJ1-1, with D unresolved. Germline assignment: CDR1 SGHNT and CDR2 YENEEA. This CDR3 contains 13 residues. Trimming removed 0 bases from V and 2 bases from J, with 4 bases in between. The CDR3 loop is CASSLDSNTEAFF. The CDR3 bases are TGTGCCAGCAGCTTAGACAGTAACACTGAAGCTTTCTTT.

The J gene is TRBJ1-4, the V gene TRBV6-6; 9 bases agree with TRBD1. Trimming cost V 6 bases and J 7 bases; bases outside gene matches: 12. Germline V gene sequence: CDR1 MNHNY, CDR2 SVGAGI (reference sequence). The CDR3 contains 16 residues. In DNA, the CDR3 is TGTGCCAGCAGGACCAACAGGGGGCAACCCTCTGAAAAACTGTTTTTT. Translation gives CASRTNRGQPSEKLFF.

This chain joins TRBV5-6 and TRBJ1-2, with a possible D match to TRBD1 (6 bases). Germline V gives CDR1 SGHDT, CDR2 YYEEEE. V was clipped by 6 bases and J by 7 bases, with 16 bases between them. The CDR3 sequence is 13 residues long. The CDR3 protein is CASNRGGAGGYTF. The CDR3 nucleotides read TGTGCCAGCAATAGGGGGGGAGCGGGTGGCTACACCTTC.

The genes are TRBV5-1 and TRBJ1-5; weak D call: TRBD1 (5 bases). The germline CDR1 and CDR2 sequences are SGHRS and YFSETQ. The germline V and J ends were trimmed by 4 bases and 4 bases, with 15 bases remaining between them. The CDR3 loop spans 15 amino acids. The CDR3 DNA is TGCGCCAGCAGCCCCGTGGCCGGGGGGAATCAGCCCCAGCATTTT. This encodes CASSPVAGGNQPQHF.

CDR3 residues: CASSLTPMGYEQYF. CDR3 DNA: TGCGCCAGCAGCTTGACCCCCATGGGCTACGAGCAGTACTTC. This chain links TRBV5-1 with TRBJ2-7; no firm D call. Trimming removed 1 base at V and 3 bases at J, with 11 bases between. In germline, CDR1 is SGHRS, CDR2 YFSETQ. The CDR3 has 14 residues.

V and J are TRBV6-6 and TRBJ1-5; D ambiguous. This CDR3 spans 15 amino acids. Germline V gene lookup returns CDR1 MNHNY and CDR2 SVGAGI (reference sequence). Trimming removed 6 bases from V and 2 bases from J, with 14 bases in between. The DNA for the CDR3 is TGTGCCAGCAGCCCACCCGAGGGTGGCAATCAGCCCCAGCATTTT. Translation gives CASSPPEGGNQPQHF.

This sequence joins TRBV28 and TRBJ1-2; no clear D gene. Trimming removed 2 bases at V and 8 bases at J, with 3 bases between. The germline V gene has CDR1 MDHEN and CDR2 SYDVKM. The CDR3 covers 10 residues. CDR3 bases: TGTGCCAGCAGTTTAAGGGGCTACACCTTC. Protein: CASSLRGYTF.

The J gene is TRBJ2-3, the V gene TRBV29-1; the match to TRBD2 covers 7 bases. Germline V CDR1 and CDR2: SQVTM, ANQGSEA. The V and J ends lost 4 bases and 1 base, in that order; junction bases with no gene match: 11. The CDR3 contains 16 residues. The CDR3 sequence: CSVGRTRDLGTDTQYF. As DNA, the CDR3 is TGCAGCGTTGGCAGGACTAGGGATTTGGGCACAGATACGCAGTATTTT.

The V gene is TRBV5-4, the J gene TRBJ2-5; D is perhaps TRBD1 (6 bases). Germline CDR1 and CDR2: SGHNT and YYREEE (reference sequence). The CDR3 is 13 residues long. The V gene lost 6 bases and the J gene lost 3 bases, with 12 bases spanning the gap. The CDR3: CASTVDRKETQYF. CDR3 in DNA: TGTGCCAGCACCGTGGACAGAAAAGAGACCCAGTACTTC.

The V gene is TRBV6-6, the J gene TRBJ2-3; possibly TRBD2 for D (6 bases). V was pared by 7 bases and J by 5 bases, with 16 bases between. This CDR3 has 14 amino acids. Per the germline V gene, CDR1 is MNHNY and CDR2 is SVGAGI (reference sequence). CDR3: CASKDAGLGDTQYF. The CDR3 region has the DNA TGTGCCAGCAAAGATGCGGGGCTTGGAGATACGCAGTATTTT.

CDR3: CASSRTRGEQYF. The DNA for the CDR3 is TGCGCCAGCAGTCGTACTCGAGGCGAGCAGTACTTC. This sequence joins TRBV4-1 and TRBJ2-7; no definite D call. V lost 6 bases and J 6 bases, leaving 12 bases between the germline ends. This CDR3 has 12 residues. Looked up from germline, CDR1 is MGHRA and CDR2 is YSYEKL.

This clone has only one observation. The chain carries TRBV5-1 and TRBJ2-7, with 7 bases fitting TRBD1. Trimming took 7 bases from V and 1 from J; bases not matched to a gene: 11. The length of the CDR3 is 15 residues. The germline CDR1 and CDR2 sequences are SGHRS and YFSETQ. CDR3 sequence: CASARTLTGSYEQYF. For the CDR3, the DNA is TGCGCCAGCGCCCGAACCTTGACAGGGTCCTACGAGCAGTACTTC.

The chain has TRBV13 and TRBJ2-5; D ambiguous. The length of the CDR3 is 13 residues. Germline V gene lookup returns CDR1 PRHDT and CDR2 FYEKMQ (reference sequence). V lost 3 bases and J 2 bases, leaving 7 bases between the germline ends. The CDR3 region is CASSLGFQETQYF. The CDR3 DNA sequence: TGTGCCAGCAGCTTGGGCTTTCAAGAGACCCAGTACTTC.

By its share, this clone is medium-sized. The V gene is TRBV5-5, the J gene TRBJ1-1, with TRBD1 matching over 7 bases. J gave up 4 bases and V 4 bases, and 10 bases lay outside the gene matches. The CDR3 covers 15 residues. Germline CDR1 reads SGHKS; CDR2 reads YYEKEE (reference sequence). The CDR3 DNA reads TGTGCCAGCAGCCCTGGGGACAGAGGGGGCACTGAAGCTTTCTTT. Translated: CASSPGDRGGTEAFF.

The chain employs TRBV6-1 and TRBJ1-5; TRBD1 matches at 9 bases. Per germline, CDR1 MNHNS and CDR2 SASEGT. The trim removed 7 bases at V and 2 bases at J, leaving 3 bases unmatched. CDR3 length: 14 residues. The CDR3 protein is CASKWDRGNQPQHF. CDR3 nucleotides: TGTGCCAGCAAGTGGGACAGGGGCAATCAGCCCCAGCATTTT.